This T cell receptor (beta chain) was captured in a study of T cell repertoires in cytomegalovirus infection (dated by TCRdb to about 2019). Regarding the research as a whole: Because public TCR beta signatures pointed to carriage of CMV infection together with the matching HLA type, the HLA type of each donor mattered for the analysis. Paper-wide results and their limitations: The ex vivo response was dominated by HLA-C-restricted CMV-specific TCR beta clonotypes, and the single most frequent clonotype in two of eight donors was supplied by these HLA-C-restricted clonotypes. In both this cohort and an independent cohort of approximately 350 donors, the cumulative frequency of public TCR beta family members distinguished carriers of CMV infection plus the relevant HLA type.

Sequencing was performed on an Illumina HiSeq 1500. TCRdb itself trimmed the public reads at Q25 with fastp, ran MiXCR and retained productive beta chains. Every CDR3 protein is listed once, alongside the most common genes and DNA of its rows. For this sample the table gives 200,000 to 300,000 distinct CDR3 sequences, of which around an eighth were detected only once. The ten biggest clones cover about 1.5% of the sample. This clonotype was recorded at least ten times. What this receptor recognizes is not known. Qualities for individual bases were not recorded, and no much larger clone is one base off. Trimmed from V: 7 bases; trimmed from J: 2 bases; junction bases lacking a gene match: 11. CDR3 length: 16 amino acids, cysteine to phenylalanine. CDR3 DNA is the only sequence kept; it has 48 bases, read in frame from the first base. As encoded in the germline V gene, CDR1 is MNHNS while CDR2 is SASEGT.

This receptor chain uses TRBV6-1 and TRBJ2-1; the central 7 bases match TRBD1. This clonotype was obtained from a human donor in good health (CMV status not recorded). Some clones in this sample may be carry-over from other donors' samples. The material sequenced was PBMCs. The nucleotide sequence reads TGTGCCAGCATCTTAACCGACAGGGACGCCTACAATGAGCAGTTCTTC. It is translated as CASILTDRDAYNEQFF.